These T cell receptor beta chains were read from a single sample in a study of vaccination and CD4 T cells after COVID-19. TCRdb fed the PCR reads into MiXCR, producing one record per CDR3 protein. The sample lists 30,000 or so distinct CDR3 sequences; approximately 53% were seen once. The source was CD4+ T cells from blood, collected about 7 months after SARS-CoV-2 vaccination. The receptors shown here come from a human donor who had recovered from COVID-19. CDR3s include the opening cysteine and the closing phenylalanine or tryptophan. The order of the fields is D gene, clone size, V gene, J gene, CDR3 DNA, CDR3 protein. D genes are given only for firm matches. Clone sizes are given selectively: once, few, many, or a class where the clone is expanded.

TRBD2	.	TRBV7-9	TRBJ2-5	TGTGCCAGCAGCTTAGGAGCCCAGGGACTAGCGAGTCAAGAGACCCAGTACTTC	CASSLGAQGLASQETQYF
.	.	TRBV7-9	TRBJ2-5	TGTGCCAGCAGCCGGGACTACCAAGAGACCCAGTACTTC	CASSRDYQETQYF
.	.	TRBV20-1	TRBJ2-5	TGCAGTGCCCCGAAGGGTAGCGGTTTTAGGGCCCAGTACTTC	CSAPKGSGFRAQYF
.	.	TRBV7-2	TRBJ2-1	TGTGCCAGCAGCTTTCGGCCGGATGAGCGGTTCTTC	CASSFRPDERFF
.	once	TRBV12-3/TRBV12-4	TRBJ2-7	TGTGCCAGCACGGGGGACTCCTACGAGCAGTACTTC	CASTGDSYEQYF
.	.	TRBV20-1	TRBJ1-1	TGCAGGGGGCCGGGGGAACTCGAATCGCGCACTGAAGCTTTCTTT	CRGPGELESRTEAFF
TRBD2	few	TRBV20-1	TRBJ2-7	TGCAGTGCCGGACTAGCGGGAGGGAGTTTTCACGAGCAGTACTTC	CSAGLAGGSFHEQYF
TRBD2	.	TRBV15	TRBJ2-7	TGTGCCACCAGCAGAGTTGGGACTAGCGGGGGCCAAGCCTACGAGCAGTACTTC	CATSRVGTSGGQAYEQYF
.	few	TRBV7-9	TRBJ1-2	TGTGCCAGCGGACTCGATACGATGGGGGTTCCCACCTTC	CASGLDTMGVPTF
.	.	TRBV6-1	TRBJ2-7	TGTGCCAGCAGTGTTAGATCAGCGGGACAGACCTACGAGCAGTACTTC	CASSVRSAGQTYEQYF
.	.	TRBV6-5	TRBJ2-5	TGTGCCAGCAGTTACTCCTTTGGCGAGACCCAGTACTTC	CASSYSFGETQYF
TRBD1	few	TRBV20-1	TRBJ2-7	TGCAGTGCTTCTACAGGGGGCTTTTACGAGCAGTACTTC	CSASTGGFYEQYF
.	few	TRBV19	TRBJ2-5	TGTGCCAGTAGTCCCCTGTGGGGGGAGACCCAGTACTTC	CASSPLWGETQYF
.	.	TRBV29-1	TRBJ2-2	TGCAGCGTGACAGGTTGGACCGGGGAGCTGTTTTTT	CSVTGWTGELFF
.	.	TRBV6-5	TRBJ1-3	TGTGCCAGCAGTTACCCTACCGCCAACACCATATATTTT	CASSYPTANTIYF
.	once	TRBV7-9	TRBJ1-6	TGTGCCAGCAGCCCTGGGCAGTTTAATTCACCCCTCCACTTT	CASSPGQFNSPLHF
.	.	TRBV7-2	TRBJ2-7	TGTGCCAGCAGCTTAGGCGCTCGGGGCGAGCAGTACTTC	CASSLGARGEQYF
TRBD1	.	TRBV7-2	TRBJ2-7	TGTGCCAGCAGCTTTGGGACAGGGCCCTACGAGCAGTACTTC	CASSFGTGPYEQYF
TRBD2	.	TRBV7-8	TRBJ2-7	TGTGCCAGCAGCTTAGGACTAGCGGGAGTACTTCGCGAGCAGTACTTC	CASSLGLAGVLREQYF
.	few	TRBV7-9	TRBJ2-6	TGTGCCAGCAGCTTATACGGTGGTTCTGGGGCCAACGTCCTGACTTTC	CASSLYGGSGANVLTF
.	.	TRBV7-2	TRBJ2-4	TGTGCCAGCAGCCGACGGTCCAGTGACAACATTCAGTACTTC	CASSRRSSDNIQYF
.	.	TRBV7-2	TRBJ2-7	TGTGCCAGCAGTTTAGGGGGGGGAACCTCCTACGAGCAGTACTTC	CASSLGGGTSYEQYF
TRBD1	.	TRBV20-1	TRBJ1-5	TGCAGTGCTAGAGTTCATAAGAGGACAGGGACGTTATATAGCAATCAGCCCCAGCATTTT	CSARVHKRTGTLYSNQPQHF
.	few	TRBV6-1	TRBJ1-5	TGTGCCAGCAGTCTAGCCGGGGGGCCAGATCAGCCCCAGCATTTT	CASSLAGGPDQPQHF
TRBD2	.	TRBV6-2/TRBV6-3	TRBJ2-3	TGTGCCAGCAGTTACTCCCCGCGGGAGATCCCCCTAGGAGATACGCAGTATTTT	CASSYSPREIPLGDTQYF
TRBD2	.	TRBV10-3	TRBJ2-1	TGTGCCATCACCCCGGGACTAGCGGGAGGAAATGAGCAGTTCTTC	CAITPGLAGGNEQFF
TRBD1	.	TRBV4-1	TRBJ1-5	TGCGCCAGCAGCCAGGCTGGACAGGGCAAGAATCAGCCCCAGCATTTT	CASSQAGQGKNQPQHF
TRBD2	.	TRBV2	TRBJ2-7	TGTGCCATCGCGGGGGAAAGCTACGAGCAGTACTTC	CAIAGESYEQYF
.	.	TRBV19	TRBJ2-5	TGTGCCAGTACCCCTAGGGGCGTACGTCAAGAGACCCAGTACTTC	CASTPRGVRQETQYF
TRBD2	once	TRBV6-2/TRBV6-3	TRBJ2-5	TGTGCCAGCAGTAGAGCGGGAGGGCTGGAGACCCAGTACTTC	CASSRAGGLETQYF
.	once	TRBV28	TRBJ2-6	TGTGCCAGCAGTTTTAGGAAGTGGCGTAAGAGCTCTGGGGCCAACGTCCTGACTTTC	CASSFRKWRKSSGANVLTF
TRBD1	.	TRBV28	TRBJ2-7	TGTGCCAGCAGTTTTATCAGGACAGGGCGCGAGCAGTACTTC	CASSFIRTGREQYF
TRBD1	few	TRBV20-1	TRBJ1-1	TGCAGTGCTGCCGACAGGGGGAACACTGAAGCTTTCTTT	CSAADRGNTEAFF
.	.	TRBV28	TRBJ2-7	TGTGCCAGCAGGCAAGGCGGGACAGTCTTACCCGAGCAGTACTTC	CASRQGGTVLPEQYF
.	.	TRBV5-1	TRBJ1-1	TGCGCCAGCAGCCCCCAGGGCCGGGGTATGAACACTGAAGCTTTCTTT	CASSPQGRGMNTEAFF
.	.	TRBV28	TRBJ1-1	TGTGCCAGCAGCTATCGGATTGAAGCTTTCTTT	CASSYRIEAFF
.	.	TRBV6-1	TRBJ1-5	TGTGCCACCCTAGCCAGGGTAGGGAATCAGCCCCAGCATTTT	CATLARVGNQPQHF
TRBD2	.	TRBV7-9	TRBJ2-3	TGTGCCAGCAGCATTAGCGGGATGGCCGACGGCACAGATACGCAGTATTTT	CASSISGMADGTDTQYF
TRBD1	.	TRBV6-5	TRBJ1-2	TGTGCCAGCAGTTCGACAGGGTTCGGCTACACCTTC	CASSSTGFGYTF
TRBD1	.	TRBV6-1	TRBJ2-7	TGTGCCAGCAGGACAGGGATCGTGGGCGAGCAGTACTTC	CASRTGIVGEQYF
TRBD2	.	TRBV28	TRBJ2-7	TGTGCCAGCAAAAAAGCCCCCGCTAGCGGGAGAAAGGGCTACGAGCAGTACTTC	CASKKAPASGRKGYEQYF
TRBD1	.	TRBV20-1	TRBJ1-1	TGCAGTGCGGGGGACAGCTTAAACACTGAAGCTTTCTTT	CSAGDSLNTEAFF
.	.	TRBV20-1	TRBJ1-6	TGCAGTCCGGGACGGATTAATTCACCCCTCCACTTT	CSPGRINSPLHF
TRBD2	.	TRBV27	TRBJ2-5	TGTGCCAGCAGCCCAGGGGGGCTAGCGGGACCTCAAGAGACCCAGTACTTC	CASSPGGLAGPQETQYF
TRBD2	.	TRBV20-1	TRBJ2-5	TGCAGTGCTAGGCCAGCGGGAAATGTGGAGACCCAGTACTTC	CSARPAGNVETQYF
TRBD1	.	TRBV11-2	TRBJ2-3	TGTGCCAGCAGTTTAGGTACAGGGGGCCCCACAGATACGCAGTATTTT	CASSLGTGGPTDTQYF
.	.	TRBV6-1	TRBJ2-1	TGTGCCAGCAGTCGCCAACTAGAGAAATACAATGAGCAGTTCTTC	CASSRQLEKYNEQFF
.	.	TRBV27	TRBJ1-2	TGTGTCAGCAGGATTGCACAGGGCTATGGCTACACCTTC	CVSRIAQGYGYTF
TRBD2	.	TRBV27	TRBJ2-1	TGTGCCAGCTCGACGGGAGGGCCATACAATGAGCAGTTCTTC	CASSTGGPYNEQFF
.	few	TRBV27	TRBJ2-6	TGTGCCAGCAGTCCAGGGGAGTTCTCTGGGGCCAACGTCCTGACTTTC	CASSPGEFSGANVLTF
TRBD1	.	TRBV10-3	TRBJ1-2	TGTGCCATCAGGGAGGGACAGGGGGATGGCTACACCTTC	CAIREGQGDGYTF
.	few	TRBV2	TRBJ2-5	TGTGCCAGCAGTGAAAGTCAGCAAGAGACCCAGTACTTC	CASSESQQETQYF
TRBD2	.	TRBV7-8	TRBJ2-2	TGTGCCAGCAGCTTAAGCCTAGCGGCAAACACCGGGGAGCTGTTTTTT	CASSLSLAANTGELFF
TRBD2	few	TRBV6-1	TRBJ2-1	TGTGGGACCGGGACTAGGGGCAATGAGCAGTTCTTC	CGTGTRGNEQFF
.	.	TRBV2	TRBJ2-1	TGTGCCAGCACTACAGGGAGCCACAATGAGCAGTTCTTC	CASTTGSHNEQFF
TRBD1	.	TRBV7-8	TRBJ2-1	TGTGCCAGCAGCTCACGGACAGGGAGCAATGAGCAGTTCTTC	CASSSRTGSNEQFF
.	.	TRBV28	TRBJ1-5	TGTGCCAGCAGTTACGGCTGGGACCAGCCCCAGCATTTT	CASSYGWDQPQHF